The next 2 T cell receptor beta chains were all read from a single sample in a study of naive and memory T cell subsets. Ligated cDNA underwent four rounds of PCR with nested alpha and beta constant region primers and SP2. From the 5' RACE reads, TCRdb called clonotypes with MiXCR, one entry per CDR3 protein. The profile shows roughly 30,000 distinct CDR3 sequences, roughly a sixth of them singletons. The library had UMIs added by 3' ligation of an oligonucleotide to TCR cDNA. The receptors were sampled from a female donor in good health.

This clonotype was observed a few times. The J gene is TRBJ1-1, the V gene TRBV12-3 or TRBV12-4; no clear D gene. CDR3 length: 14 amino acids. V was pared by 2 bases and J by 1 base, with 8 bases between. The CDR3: CASSLWAGNTEAFF. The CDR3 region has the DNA TGTGCCAGCAGTTTATGGGCAGGGAACACTGAAGCTTTCTTT.

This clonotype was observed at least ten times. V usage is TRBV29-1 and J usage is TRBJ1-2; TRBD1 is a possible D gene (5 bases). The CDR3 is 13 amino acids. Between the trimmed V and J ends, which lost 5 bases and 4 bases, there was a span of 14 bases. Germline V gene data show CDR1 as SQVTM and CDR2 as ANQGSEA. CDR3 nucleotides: TGCAGCGTTATGACGGATGGGGGCTATGGCTACACCTTC. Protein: CSVMTDGGYGYTF.